This TCR beta chain emerged from a study of OX40 agonist ivuxolimab in advanced cancers. Study context: Among those enrolled, mean age was about 63 years (range about 23 to 79) and 70% to 85% were male.

TCRdb keeps only in-frame clones here, not all; method: immunoSEQ multiplex PCR. Of 75,000 to 100,000 clones listed, about 92% are singletons. The clonotype comes from an adult with an advanced solid tumor such as melanoma, head and neck, liver or kidney cancer. The input for sequencing was CD4+ or CD8+ T cells sorted from blood, taken in a trial of the OX40 agonist ivuxolimab.

The CDR3 region is CASSFGSGRPQHF. The CDR3 DNA follows: TGTGCCAGCAGTTTTGGGAGCGGGCGGCCCCAGCATTTT. The rearrangement uses TRBV27 and TRBJ1-5, with D unresolved. Germline V lookup: CDR1 MNHEY, CDR2 SMNVEV (reference sequence). The CDR3 is made up of 13 amino acids. V was cut by 3 bases and J by 9 bases, with 12 bases left in between.